This T cell receptor (beta chain) came from a study of CXCR3-negative and CXCR3-positive naive CD8 T cells. Study-level points and caveats: Much lower diversity was found in memory CD8+ cells, while both naive subsets had comparably high diversity. Cryopreserved PBMCs had partly decreased CXCR3 expression; fresh PBMCs were used in most assays. Naive subsets had comparable surface CD5; TCR strength was inferred from TRB CDR3 properties.

To note about this clonotype: Its target is unknown.

The CDR3 spans 15 residues. Germline assignment: CDR1 MNHEY and CDR2 SMNVEV (reference sequence). All TRB cDNA libraries came from 5' RACE performed with UMI labels. TCRdb re-called the 5' RACE reads; one entry per CDR3 protein, DNA not given. Its table records some 45,000 distinct CDR3 sequences. The TCR originated in a human donor in good health. Some clones in this sample may be carry-over from other donors' samples. The V and J genes are TRBV27 and TRBJ1-5. Sequencing was done on a sample of naive CXCR3- CD8+ T cells from blood. Sample subset: CD45RO-CCR7+CD27+CD95- naive CD8+ T cells lacking CXCR3 (TNR3-). The CDR3 here is CASSFIEYLGQPQHF.